This T cell receptor (beta chain) was identified in a study of CD8 T cells in ankylosing spondylitis. CDR1 is SQVTM and CDR2 is ANQGSEA in the germline V gene. The CDR3 runs 12 residues. Quantitative barcoded 5'-RACE was used to prepare TCR beta libraries. TCRdb reprocessed the 5' RACE reads via MiXCR and lists one record per CDR3 protein. The table includes 240,000 or so distinct CDR3 sequences, less than 10% detected once. This clonotype has ten or more counts. Sequencing used blood, either unsorted or a sorted T cell fraction (not recorded which). This chain joins TRBV29-1 and TRBJ1-1; TRBD1 matches at 11 bases. This receptor was identified in a male donor with ankylosing spondylitis or in good health (not recorded which). The CDR3 coding sequence is TGCTCCCATGGACAGGGGGCTACTGAAGCTTTCTTT. Amino acids: CSHGQGATEAFF. Using reference TRBV29-1 and TRBJ1-1 for the parts outside the CDR3, the full variable domain is SAVISQKPSRDICQRGTSLTIQCQVDSQVTMMFWYRQQPGQSLTLIATANQGSEATYESGFVIDKFPISRPNLTFSTLTVSNMSPEDSSIYLCSHGQGATEAFFGQGTRLTVV.